One sample yielded the 28 T cell receptor beta chains listed below, sequenced in a study of PD-L1 blockade in urothelial cancer. The time point was: pretreatment peripheral blood. TCRdb keeps only in-frame clones here, not all; method: immunoSEQ multiplex PCR. The sample lists some 90,000 clones, 80% to 90% seen once, with over 0.95% in the top ten. The specimen comprised PBMCs, sampled around atezolizumab (anti-PD-L1) treatment. These receptors originate from a woman older than 75 with urothelial cancer.

The chain is built from TRBV7-8 and TRBJ2-7; possible D gene TRBD1, 5 bases. The CDR3 covers 12 residues. V lost 5 bases and J 4 bases, leaving 9 bases between the germline ends. Germline assignment: CDR1 SGHVS and CDR2 FQNEAQ. Here the CDR3 DNA reads TGTGCCAGCAGCCCTGACAGATACGAGCAGTACTTC. It is translated as CASSPDRYEQYF.

The chain joins TRBV5-1 to TRBJ2-3, with D perhaps matching TRBD1 (6 bases). The length of the CDR3 is 16 residues. In germline, CDR1 is SGHRS, CDR2 YFSETQ. Deletions cut 0 bases from V and 1 base from J, with 12 bases between. The CDR3 sequence is CASSLAGDTRTDTQYF. The CDR3 nucleotides read TGCGCCAGCAGCTTGGCAGGGGACACTCGCACAGATACGCAGTATTTT.

The rearrangement uses TRBV11-2 and TRBJ2-3; the match to TRBD2 covers 7 bases. The CDR3 contains 17 residues. V shed 2 bases, J shed 1 base, and the junction held 9 bases outside the gene matches. Germline V gene data show CDR1 as SGHAT and CDR2 as FQNNGV. The CDR3 loop is CASSLIAAGRGTDTQYF. The CDR3 region has the DNA TGTGCCAGCAGCTTAATCGCAGCGGGACGGGGCACAGATACGCAGTATTTT.

The chain combines TRBV28 with TRBJ2-4, with 11 bases identical to TRBD1. The junction had 9 bases not matched to a gene; V was cut back by 5 bases and J by 3 bases. The CDR3 has 17 amino acids. Germline CDR1 reads MDHEN; CDR2 reads SYDVKM. The CDR3 bases are TGTGCCAGCAGTCTCGGACAGGGGGCGAGGCTCAAAAACATTCAGTACTTC. Translating gives CASSLGQGARLKNIQYF.

This chain uses TRBV19 with TRBJ2-2, with D perhaps matching TRBD1 (8 bases). Germline lookup yields CDR1 LNHDA and CDR2 SQIVND (reference sequence). The length of the CDR3 is 14 residues. V shed 9 bases and J shed 7 bases, with 18 bases lying between them. CDR3 in DNA: TGTGCCAGCTCAACAGGGGGGGGTGGCGGGGAGCTGTTTTTT. Its protein product is CASSTGGGGGELFF.

The chain joins TRBV5-6 to TRBJ2-2; 8 bases are shared with TRBD1. Germline CDR1 reads SGHDT; CDR2 reads YYEEEE. CDR3 length: 15 amino acids. The trim removed 4 bases at V and 8 bases at J, leaving 10 bases unmatched. The CDR3 sequence: CASSRGTGRGGELFF. The CDR3 region has the DNA TGTGCCAGCAGCCGAGGGACAGGCCGAGGTGGGGAGCTGTTTTTT.

This clone was counted a single time. The chain recombines TRBV5-1 with TRBJ1-2; TRBD1 matches at 10 bases. The CDR3 spans 13 residues. Trimming at V came to 4 bases and at J to 8 bases, leaving 5 bases not matched to a gene. Germline-derived CDR1 and CDR2 are SGHRS and YFSETQ. CDR3 loop: CASSVDRGHGYTF. As DNA, the CDR3 is TGCGCCAGCAGCGTAGACAGGGGGCACGGCTACACCTTC.

This clone was seen once. The CDR3 nucleotides are TGTGCCAGTAGTATCGGTCCTAGCGGCACAGATACGCAGTATTTT. Translated, it gives CASSIGPSGTDTQYF. The chain joins TRBV19 to TRBJ2-3; perhaps TRBD2 as D (6 bases). The germline V and J ends were trimmed by 3 bases and 1 base, with 11 bases remaining between them. CDR1 LNHDA and CDR2 SQIVND come from the germline V gene (reference sequence). This CDR3 contains 15 residues.

J is TRBJ2-1 and V is TRBV4-1; 8 bases agree with TRBD2. Germline loops: CDR1 MGHRA, CDR2 YSYEKL. The CDR3 contains 14 residues. With 1 base clipped from V and 9 bases from J, the junction kept 5 bases outside the gene matches. CDR3 DNA sequence: TGCGCCAGCAGCCAAGGAGCGGGAGTTTCTGAGCAGTTCTTC. Its protein is CASSQGAGVSEQFF.

Only a few counts were recorded for this clone. The chain joins TRBV10-2 to TRBJ2-7; TRBD2 is a possible D gene (5 bases). Trimming cost V 11 bases and J 0 bases, with 11 bases left between them. Germline assignment: CDR1 WSHSY and CDR2 SAAADI. The CDR3 has 12 residues. CDR3 nucleotide sequence: TGCGCCTCCCGGGGAGACTCCTACGAGCAGTACTTC. It translates to CASRGDSYEQYF.

This rearrangement joins TRBV2 to TRBJ1-1, with D maybe TRBD1 (6 bases). From germline, CDR1 is SNHLY and CDR2 FYNNEI. Trimming cost V 8 bases and J 4 bases, with 11 bases left between them. The CDR3 has 12 amino acids. CDR3 coding DNA: TGTGCCAGCTGGGCAGGGGCCACTGAAGCTTTCTTT. Its translation is CASWAGATEAFF.

Points on this clone: Other DNA sequences from this sample encode an identical CDR3 as well. The chain links TRBV28 to TRBJ1-4; 7 bases line up with TRBD1. This CDR3 has 14 amino acids. Germline loops: CDR1 MDHEN, CDR2 SYDVKM. Trimming removed 3 bases from V and 4 bases from J; junction bases left unmatched: 2. CDR3 bases: TGTGCCAGCAGTTTGTCAGGGGGTAATGAAAAACTGTTTTTT. Its protein product is CASSLSGGNEKLFF.

The J gene is TRBJ2-5, the V gene TRBV18; 14 bases align to TRBD2. CDR1 and CDR2 (germline): KGHSH, LQKENI. Trimming took 3 bases from V and 5 from J; bases not matched to a gene: 2. This CDR3 is 15 amino acids long. The CDR3 coding sequence is TGTGCCAGCTCACCTGGGACTAGCGGGAGTGAGACCCAGTACTTC. The encoded protein is CASSPGTSGSETQYF.

This chain uses TRBV6-5 with TRBJ2-7; 9 nucleotides match TRBD1. The J segment lost 0 bases and the V segment lost 6 bases, leaving 6 bases of the junction unmatched. CDR3 length: 15 residues. Germline V CDR1 and CDR2: MNHEY, SVGAGI. The CDR3: CASRRDRAYSYEQYF. The CDR3 bases are TGTGCCAGCAGGCGGGACAGGGCCTACTCCTACGAGCAGTACTTC.

The genes are TRBV6-6 and TRBJ2-2, with TRBD2 identical over 7 bases. The J segment lost 7 bases and the V segment lost 5 bases, leaving 13 bases of the junction unmatched. This CDR3 spans 16 amino acids. The germline V gene encodes CDR1 MNHNY and CDR2 SVGAGI (reference sequence). This CDR3 is CASSPGGLEGVGELFF. DNA of the CDR3: TGTGCCAGCAGTCCCGGCGGACTAGAAGGGGTCGGGGAGCTGTTTTTT.

This rearrangement joins TRBV27 to TRBJ2-7; 7 nucleotides align to TRBD1. V trimming: 8 bases; J trimming: 7 bases; junction bases outside the gene matches: 11. The CDR3 sequence is 13 residues long. The germline V gene encodes CDR1 MNHEY and CDR2 SMNVEV (reference sequence). The CDR3 loop is CASRRQQGLEQYF. DNA for the CDR3: TGTGCCAGCCGCCGTCAACAGGGGCTAGAGCAGTACTTC.

This chain connects TRBV19 to TRBJ1-1, with 7 positions matching TRBD1. Unmatched junction bases numbered 2, after V lost 3 bases and J lost 4 bases. The CDR3 is 13 residues long. Germline CDR1 reads LNHDA; CDR2 reads SQIVND (reference sequence). CDR3 residues: CASSIHRGTEAFF. The CDR3 DNA reads TGTGCCAGTAGTATTCACAGGGGCACTGAAGCTTTCTTT.

The V and J genes are TRBV30 and TRBJ2-1, with TRBD2 matching over 8 bases. V gave up 2 bases and J gave up 6 bases; unmatched junction bases: 9. CDR1 GTSNPN and CDR2 SVGIG come from the germline V gene (reference sequence). The CDR3 covers 15 residues. The CDR3 DNA reads as TGTGCCTGGAGTTTTACTAGCGGCCTGGGCAATGAGCAGTTCTTC. This gives the protein CAWSFTSGLGNEQFF.

V and J are TRBV4-1 and TRBJ2-5; TRBD2 aligns across 10 bases. This CDR3 region has 17 residues. CDR1 and CDR2 (germline): MGHRA, YSYEKL. The ends lost 0 bases at V and 5 bases at J; junction bases unmatched: 9. CDR3 loop: CASSQDPQREGGETQYF. CDR3 in DNA: TGCGCCAGCAGCCAAGATCCGCAGCGGGAGGGCGGGGAGACCCAGTACTTC.

This clone was counted a single time. V gene TRBV28 combines with J gene TRBJ2-2; TRBD2 matches 8 bases. The germline V gene has CDR1 MDHEN and CDR2 SYDVKM. The length of the CDR3 is 15 residues. After removal of 7 bases from V and 0 bases from J, the junction contained 4 bases not matched to a gene. CDR3 residues: CASTSGGPNTGELFF. CDR3 bases: TGTGCCAGCACCTCGGGGGGGCCGAACACCGGGGAGCTGTTTTTT.

The genes are TRBV5-4 and TRBJ2-7, with a tentative D call TRBD1 (5 bases). V lost 0 bases to trimming and J lost 6 bases, with 19 bases between them. The CDR3 is 16 amino acids. Germline V CDR1 and CDR2: SGHNT, YYREEE (reference sequence). The CDR3 loop is CASSLELRSGSREQYF. CDR3 in DNA: TGTGCCAGCAGCTTGGAGCTACGCTCAGGGTCACGCGAGCAGTACTTC. Full variable domain (remainder filled in from reference TRBV5-4 and TRBJ2-7): ETGVTQSPTHLIKTRGQQVTLRCSSQSGHNTVSWYQQALGQGPQFIFQYYREEENGRGNFPPRFSGLQFPNYSSELNVNALELDDSALYLCASSLELRSGSREQYFGPGTRLTVT.

The gene calls are TRBV6-5 and TRBJ2-7; 7 bases align to TRBD1. V was pared by 6 bases and J by 2 bases, with 4 bases of the junction left unmatched. Germline CDR1 is MNHEY and CDR2 is SVGAGI. This CDR3 comprises 13 residues. CDR3 protein: CASSQGQTYEQYF. In nucleotides, the CDR3 is TGTGCCAGCAGCCAGGGACAGACCTACGAGCAGTACTTC.

The rearrangement uses TRBV14 and TRBJ2-5; no firm D call. The CDR3 totals 12 residues. Germline V lookup: CDR1 SGHDN, CDR2 FVKESK. V was cut by 1 base and J by 4 bases, with 4 bases left in between. CDR3 nucleotides: TGTGCCAGCAGCCAAGCGAGAGAGACCCAGTACTTC. Protein sequence: CASSQARETQYF.

Here the CDR3 reads CASSYSVRALPFYTF. The DNA for the CDR3 is TGTGCCAGCAGTTACTCAGTCAGGGCCCTGCCGTTCTACACCTTC. The rearrangement joins TRBV6-5 to TRBJ1-2, with a possible D match to TRBD1 (5 bases). CDR3 length: 15 residues. With 0 bases removed from V and 10 bases from J, the gap between germline ends came to 18 bases. Germline CDR1 reads MNHEY; CDR2 reads SVGAGI.

This CDR3 reads CASSSRLVPDTQYF. The CDR3 coding sequence is TGTGCCAGCAGTTCCCGACTAGTCCCAGATACGCAGTATTTT. The chain is built from TRBV27 and TRBJ2-3; D is possibly TRBD2 (6 bases). In germline, CDR1 is MNHEY, CDR2 SMNVEV (reference sequence). Between the trimmed V and J ends, which lost 4 bases and 4 bases, there was a span of 12 bases. This CDR3 has 14 amino acids.

The chain employs TRBV10-1 and TRBJ2-1; possibly TRBD1 for D (6 bases). Germline V gene sequence: CDR1 WNHNN, CDR2 SYGVQD (reference sequence). Between the trimmed V and J ends, which lost 4 bases and 5 bases, there was a span of 21 bases. The CDR3 contains 17 residues. The CDR3 bases are TGCGCCAGCAGTGCACCCCATCAGACAGGTGGGAACAATGAGCAGTTCTTC. It translates to CASSAPHQTGGNNEQFF.

This sequence joins TRBV5-6 and TRBJ2-6; a possible D gene is TRBD2 (6 bases). The CDR3 spans 16 residues. Trimming shortened V by 2 bases and J by 3 bases, and 12 bases separated the two germline ends. Germline loops: CDR1 SGHDT, CDR2 YYEEEE. The CDR3 loop is CASSLSGRGGANVLTF. In DNA form, the CDR3 reads TGTGCCAGCAGCTTAAGCGGGCGCGGTGGGGCCAACGTCCTGACTTTC.

This sequence joins TRBV5-6 and TRBJ2-7; TRBD1 matches at 8 bases. The J segment lost 5 bases and the V segment lost 8 bases, leaving 6 bases of the junction unmatched. The CDR3 spans 12 residues. Germline-derived CDR1 and CDR2 are SGHDT and YYEEEE. DNA for the CDR3: TGTGCCAGTAGCAGGGGGCGTAACGAGCAGTACTTC. Protein: CASSRGRNEQYF.